These T cell receptor beta chains were read from a single sample in a study of CD8 T cells in Susac syndrome. Each CDR3 protein is one row after TCRdb ran MiXCR on the immunoSEQ multiplex PCR reads. The data show about 190,000 distinct CDR3 sequences, with roughly 92% seen just once and about 0.1% held by the top ten. Source material: CD4+ T cells from PBMCs. These receptors came from a human donor in good health. The CDR3 runs from the conserved cysteine through the conserved F or W. D genes are given only for firm matches. The size of a clone is reported for some rows only, either as once, few or many, or as a class for expanded clones.

TGTGCCAGTAGTATTAAGACCCCGACGTTCAATACGCAGTATTTT | CASSIKTPTFNTQYF | - | TRBV19 | - | TRBJ2-3
TGTGCCTGGAGAAGGGGAGCTGAGCAGTTCTTC | CAWRRGAEQFF | once | TRBV30 | - | TRBJ2-1
TGTGCCAGCAGTTCCGGACAGGGGGTGGATAATGAAAAACTGTTTTTT | CASSSGQGVDNEKLFF | - | TRBV12-3/TRBV12-4 | TRBD1 | TRBJ1-4
TGTGCCAGCAGGCCCGGAGGGGTTATCAATGAAGCTTTCTTT | CASRPGGVINEAFF | - | TRBV28 | - | TRBJ1-1
TGTGCCAGCAGTTTATTAGGAAGAAATGGCTACACCTTC | CASSLLGRNGYTF | once | TRBV28 | - | TRBJ1-2
TGTGCCAGCAGTGAGACAGGCCCCCAAGAGACCCAGTACTTC | CASSETGPQETQYF | - | TRBV6-1 | - | TRBJ2-5
TGTGCCAGCAGCCCCCGGACAGGAGCTAACTATGGCTACACCTTC | CASSPRTGANYGYTF | - | TRBV3-1 | TRBD1 | TRBJ1-2
TGTGCCAGCTCACCCGGGCACCAAGAGACCCAGTACTTC | CASSPGHQETQYF | - | TRBV18 | - | TRBJ2-5
TGTGCCTGGAGGGGACAGGGGGCGCAGCCCCAGCATTTT | CAWRGQGAQPQHF | - | TRBV30 | TRBD1 | TRBJ1-5
TGTGCCAGCAGCCACGGACTAGCGGGGGCCGCACAAAGGTACTTC | CASSHGLAGAAQRYF | - | TRBV3-1 | TRBD2 | TRBJ2-4
TGTGCCAGCAGTGAAAACCGCCCGAGGAATGAGCAGTTCTTC | CASSENRPRNEQFF | - | TRBV6-2/TRBV6-3 | - | TRBJ2-1
TGTGCCAGCCACGAGACAAACTATGGCTACACCTTC | CASHETNYGYTF | - | TRBV18 | - | TRBJ1-2
TGCAGTGCTAGAGACGGCAGCTCTGGGGCCAACGTCCTGACTTTC | CSARDGSSGANVLTF | - | TRBV20-1 | - | TRBJ2-6
TGTGCCAGCAGCCTTAAGGGCACCGGCCCGAACACTGAAGCTTTCTTT | CASSLKGTGPNTEAFF | - | TRBV12-3/TRBV12-4 | - | TRBJ1-1
TGTGCCAGCAGCTTAAGTGTGGTGGATACGCAGTATTTT | CASSLSVVDTQYF | - | TRBV5-4 | - | TRBJ2-3
TGTGCCAGCTCACCCAAGCCGGGTTTGACTGATACGCAGTATTTT | CASSPKPGLTDTQYF | - | TRBV18 | - | TRBJ2-3
TGTGCCAGCAGCCCCAGGGGGAGCTATGGCTACACCTTC | CASSPRGSYGYTF | - | TRBV7-2 | TRBD1 | TRBJ1-2
TGCGCCAGCAGCGGGGGAAAAGATAATGAAAAACTGTTTTTT | CASSGGKDNEKLFF | - | TRBV5-1 | - | TRBJ1-4
TGTGCCAGCAGCCAAGATATGGGACAGGCCTGGGCGGAGACCCAGTACTTC | CASSQDMGQAWAETQYF | - | TRBV14 | TRBD1 | TRBJ2-5
TGCAGTGCTCAGGGGAGATCTCCTCTGAGTTCCAGGCAGTTAAATCAGCCCCAGCATTTT | CSAQGRSPLSSRQLNQPQHF | - | TRBV20-1 | - | TRBJ1-5
TGTGCCAGCAGTTGGGAGAATACGCAGTATTTT | CASSWENTQYF | - | TRBV6-5 | - | TRBJ2-3
TGCAGCGCCCGGACAGGGCCAAACACCGGGGAGCTGTTTTTT | CSARTGPNTGELFF | once | TRBV29-1 | TRBD1 | TRBJ2-2
TGTGCCAGCAGCTTATCGGGGGGGAACACCGGGGAGCTGTTTTTT | CASSLSGGNTGELFF | - | TRBV7-3 | TRBD2 | TRBJ2-2
TGTGCCAGCAGCGTAGTACCCGACACTTCCTATGGCTACACCTTC | CASSVVPDTSYGYTF | once | TRBV9 | - | TRBJ1-2
TGTGCCAGCAGCTCCCCTTTCTGGGCTGGCAGAGAAAAACTGTTTTTT | CASSSPFWAGREKLFF | - | TRBV7-9 | - | TRBJ1-4
TGTGCCTGGAGGGCCTCCTCCAGGGCCTTTAGCACAGATACGCAGTATTTT | CAWRASSRAFSTDTQYF | - | TRBV30 | - | TRBJ2-3
TGTGCCAGCAGTGAACTCGCCCAAGAGACCCAGTACTTC | CASSELAQETQYF | once | TRBV6-1 | - | TRBJ2-5
TGTGCCACCAGCATTACACAGGGCGGTTGGGGGGCCAACGTCCTGACTTTC | CATSITQGGWGANVLTF | - | TRBV15 | - | TRBJ2-6
TGTGCCAGCAGGGCGGGACTAGCGGGCGGGTATGAGCAGTTCTTC | CASRAGLAGGYEQFF | - | TRBV2 | TRBD2 | TRBJ2-1
TGTGCCAGCAGTTTAAATCTGCCAAACATTCAGTACTTC | CASSLNLPNIQYF | - | TRBV28 | - | TRBJ2-4
TGTGCCAGCAGCCAAGGGCCCGGGGGGGTCGACACTGAAGCTTTCTTT | CASSQGPGGVDTEAFF | once | TRBV4-2 | - | TRBJ1-1
TGCGCCAGCAGCCGACAGACGCACTCCTACGAGCAGTACTTC | CASSRQTHSYEQYF | - | TRBV5-1 | - | TRBJ2-7
TGTGCCAGCAGTACCAAACGGCAAGAGACCCAGTACTTC | CASSTKRQETQYF | - | TRBV28 | - | TRBJ2-5
TGTGCCAGCAGCCCCCAGTTCTCTGGGGCCAACGTCCTGACTTTC | CASSPQFSGANVLTF | - | TRBV13 | - | TRBJ2-6
TGCAGTGCTAGAGCCGACAGGGGCTCTGGAAACACCATATATTTT | CSARADRGSGNTIYF | - | TRBV20-1 | TRBD1 | TRBJ1-3
TGTGCCAGCAGCCTCTTTACTAGCGGGGGGTATGAGCAGTTCTTC | CASSLFTSGGYEQFF | - | TRBV14 | TRBD2 | TRBJ2-1
TGTGCCAGCAGCCAACAGGGGAACACTGAAGCTTTCTTT | CASSQQGNTEAFF | - | TRBV3-1 | - | TRBJ1-1
TGTGCCAGCTCTTGGGGGGACACTGAAGCTTTCTTT | CASSWGDTEAFF | few | TRBV18 | - | TRBJ1-1
TGTGCCAGCAGCGTAGGGACAGGGGGCTTAGGTGGCTACACCTTC | CASSVGTGGLGGYTF | - | TRBV9 | TRBD1 | TRBJ1-2
TGCAGCGTTGACAGTGGGGGCGGAGGCTACACCTTC | CSVDSGGGGYTF | - | TRBV29-1 | - | TRBJ1-2